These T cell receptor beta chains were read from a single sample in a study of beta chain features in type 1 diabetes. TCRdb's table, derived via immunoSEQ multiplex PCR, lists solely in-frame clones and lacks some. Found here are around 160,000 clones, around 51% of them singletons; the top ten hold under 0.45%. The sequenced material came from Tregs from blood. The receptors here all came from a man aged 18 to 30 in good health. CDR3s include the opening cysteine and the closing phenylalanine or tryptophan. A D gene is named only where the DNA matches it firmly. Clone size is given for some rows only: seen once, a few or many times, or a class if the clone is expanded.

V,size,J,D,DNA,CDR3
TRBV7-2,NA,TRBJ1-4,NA,TGTGCCAGCAGCCCTAAAAACCCCATTCAGAGAAGTAGGAGTGAAAAACTGTTTTTT,CASSPKNPIQRSRSEKLFF
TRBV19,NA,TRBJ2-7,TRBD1,TGTGCCAGTAGACCGGACAGGGTCGACGAGCAGTACTTC,CASRPDRVDEQYF
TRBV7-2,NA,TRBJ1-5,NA,TGTGCCAGCAGCTTACAGTATAGCAATCAGCCCCAGCATTTT,CASSLQYSNQPQHF
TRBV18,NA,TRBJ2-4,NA,TGTGCCAGCTCCATAGATCCGGGATCGAACATTCAGTACTTC,CASSIDPGSNIQYF
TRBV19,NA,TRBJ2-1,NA,TGTGCCAGTACCCGGCGGGACAGATACAATGAGCAGTTCTTC,CASTRRDRYNEQFF
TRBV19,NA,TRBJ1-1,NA,TGTGCCAGTAGTACGACAGGAGGTGGCACTGAAGCTTTCTTT,CASSTTGGGTEAFF
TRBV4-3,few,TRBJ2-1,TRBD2,TGCGCCAGCAGCCAGGGGTTTCTTAGCGGGAGATACAATGAGCAGTTCTTC,CASSQGFLSGRYNEQFF
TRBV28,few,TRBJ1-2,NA,TGTGCCAGCAGTCTTACAGTGACAGCCTATGGCTACACCTTC,CASSLTVTAYGYTF
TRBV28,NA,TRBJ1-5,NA,TGTGCCAGCAGTTCCGCGGTTTATAGCAATCAGCCCCAGCATTTT,CASSSAVYSNQPQHF
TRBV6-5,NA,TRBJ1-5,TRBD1,TGTGCCAGCAGTTCGACTCTCAACAGGGGAGCCCAGCATTTT,CASSSTLNRGAQHF
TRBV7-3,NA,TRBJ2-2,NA,TGTGCCAGCAGCTTGGACAGTGAGAACACCGGGGAGCTGTTTTTT,CASSLDSENTGELFF
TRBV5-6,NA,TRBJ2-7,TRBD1,TGTGCCAGCAGCCCATTGGACAGGGCCCTCTCCTACGAGCAGTACTTC,CASSPLDRALSYEQYF
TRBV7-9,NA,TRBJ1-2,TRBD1,TGTGCCATCGCGGGACAGGGGGCAGGCTACACCTTC,CAIAGQGAGYTF
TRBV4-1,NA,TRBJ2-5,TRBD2,TGCGCCAGCAGCCCCCGGACTAGCGGGAGTTTTTCGGAGACCCAGTACTTC,CASSPRTSGSFSETQYF
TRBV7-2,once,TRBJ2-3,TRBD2,TGTGCCAGCAGCTGGACTAGCGGGGGGGGCAGAACGCAGTATTTT,CASSWTSGGGRTQYF
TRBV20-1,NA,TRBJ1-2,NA,TGCAGTGCGCCTACAGGGAATGGCTACACCTTC,CSAPTGNGYTF
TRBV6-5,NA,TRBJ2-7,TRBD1,TGTGCCAGCAGTTACTCGACAGGGAGCTCCTACGAGCAGTACTTC,CASSYSTGSSYEQYF
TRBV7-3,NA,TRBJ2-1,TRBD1,TGTGCCAGCAGCTTATCCGGGACAGGGGTCTATGAGCAGTTCTTC,CASSLSGTGVYEQFF
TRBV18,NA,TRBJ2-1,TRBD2,TGTGCCAGCTCACCACTATCGGGAGGAGAGGGTGAGCAGTTCTTC,CASSPLSGGEGEQFF
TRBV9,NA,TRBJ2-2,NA,TGTGCCAGCAGCGTAGAGGTGCGGGCGAACACCGGGGAGCTGTTTTTT,CASSVEVRANTGELFF
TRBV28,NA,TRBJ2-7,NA,TGTGCCAGCAGGACGGGGGTCTACGAGCAGTACTTC,CASRTGVYEQYF
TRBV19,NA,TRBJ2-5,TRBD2,TGTGCCAGTAGTCCCCAGCGGGGGGAAGAGACCCAGTACTTC,CASSPQRGEETQYF
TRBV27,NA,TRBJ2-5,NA,TGTGCCAGCAGTTGGACCTTCAGTCGGGGGAAGGAGACCCAGTACTTC,CASSWTFSRGKETQYF
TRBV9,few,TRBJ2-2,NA,TGTGCCAGCAGCGTAGCAGGGCGGGGCGGGCTGTTTTTT,CASSVAGRGGLFF
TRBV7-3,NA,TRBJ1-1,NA,TGTGCCAGCAGGGCCCCAGGCACTGAAGCTTTCTTT,CASRAPGTEAFF
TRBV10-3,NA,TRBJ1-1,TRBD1,TGTGCCACCAGAGCAGGGGGAAGGGACACTGAAGCTTTCTTT,CATRAGGRDTEAFF
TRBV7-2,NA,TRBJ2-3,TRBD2,TGTGCCAGCAGACGCCCTCGGGGCGGGGGGAACACAGATACGCAGTATTTT,CASRRPRGGGNTDTQYF
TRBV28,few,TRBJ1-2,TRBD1,TGTGCCAGCAGTTCACGGACAGGGAACTATGGCTACACCTTC,CASSSRTGNYGYTF
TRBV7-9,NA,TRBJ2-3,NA,TGTGCCAGCAGCCCTTGGGGCAGCTACACAGATACGCAGTATTTT,CASSPWGSYTDTQYF
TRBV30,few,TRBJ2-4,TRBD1,TGTGCCTGGAACTCGGACAGGACAAACATTCAGTACTTC,CAWNSDRTNIQYF
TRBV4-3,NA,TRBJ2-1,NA,TGCGCCAGCAGCCAACTACTACTCTACAATGAGCAGTTCTTC,CASSQLLLYNEQFF
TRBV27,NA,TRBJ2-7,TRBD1,TGTGCCAGCAGTTTAAGGACAGGGGGCGTTTACGAGCAGTACTTC,CASSLRTGGVYEQYF
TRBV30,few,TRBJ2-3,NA,TGTGCCCGGGGAGGGGGGGCAGATACGCAGTATTTT,CARGGGADTQYF
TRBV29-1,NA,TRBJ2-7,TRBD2,TGCAGCGTTGCCACGGGAGGGAGCTCCTACGAGCAGTACTTC,CSVATGGSSYEQYF
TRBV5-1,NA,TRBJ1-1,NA,TGCGCCAGCAGTTCCTCACCGGTGAACACTGAAGCTTTCTTT,CASSSSPVNTEAFF
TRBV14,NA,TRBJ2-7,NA,TGTGCCAGCAGCCAAAGACCTAGTTTTTTGTACTTC,CASSQRPSFLYF
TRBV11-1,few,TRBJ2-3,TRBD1,TGTGCCAGCAGCTCCTACGAACGACAGGGGGCCGTGATAGATACGCAGTATTTT,CASSSYERQGAVIDTQYF
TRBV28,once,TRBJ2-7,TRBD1,TGTGCCAGCAGTTACCGGACAGGGTTCGAGCAGTACTTC,CASSYRTGFEQYF
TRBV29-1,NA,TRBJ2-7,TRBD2,TGCAGCGTTGCCCGGACTAGCTCCTACGAACAGTACTTC,CSVARTSSYEQYF
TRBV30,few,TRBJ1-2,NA,TGTGCCTGGACACGGGAGACTAACTATGGCTACACCTTC,CAWTRETNYGYTF
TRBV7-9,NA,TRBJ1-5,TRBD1,TGTGCCAGCAGCCCAGGGACAGGGAATCAGCCCCAGCATTTT,CASSPGTGNQPQHF
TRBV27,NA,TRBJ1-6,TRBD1,TGTGCCAGCAGTTTATTAGGGACAGGGGTTTTTGTGAATTCACCCCTCCACTTT,CASSLLGTGVFVNSPLHF
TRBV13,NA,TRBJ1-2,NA,TGTGCCAGCAGCCGACAGGCGAAATATGGCTACACCTTC,CASSRQAKYGYTF
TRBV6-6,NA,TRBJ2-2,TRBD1,TGTGCCAGCTCCCTGGACAGGGAAGGGGGCGGGGAGCTGTTTTTT,CASSLDREGGGELFF
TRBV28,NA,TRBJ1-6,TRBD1,TGTGCCAGCAGTTCGCTAGGGACAGCGAATAGTTCACCCCTCCACTTT,CASSSLGTANSSPLHF
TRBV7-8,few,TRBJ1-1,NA,TGTGCCAGCAGCTCGTTAACCTCAGGGGTATATGAAGCTTTCTTT,CASSSLTSGVYEAFF
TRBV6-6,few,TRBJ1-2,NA,TGTGCCAGCAGTTACGCGGGGTATGGCTACACCTTC,CASSYAGYGYTF
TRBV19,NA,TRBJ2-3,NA,TGTGCCAGTAGACAGGGCACAGATACGCAGTATTTT,CASRQGTDTQYF
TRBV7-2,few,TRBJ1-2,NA,TGTGCCAGCAGCTTAGCAGGGGCTTATGGCTACACCTTC,CASSLAGAYGYTF
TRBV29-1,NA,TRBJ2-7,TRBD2,TGCAGCGCCGGGACTAGCGGGAGCTTCGAGCAGTACTTC,CSAGTSGSFEQYF
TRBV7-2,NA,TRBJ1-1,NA,TGTGCCAGCAGTCCTGGGAGGGAGAGAGCTTTCTTT,CASSPGRERAFF
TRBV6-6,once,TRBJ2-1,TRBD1,TGTGCCAGCAAAGGTGCAGGCAGGGGGAACAATGAGCAGTTCTTC,CASKGAGRGNNEQFF
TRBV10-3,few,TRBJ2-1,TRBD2,TGTGCCATCAGTGTGGGACTAGATGGCAATGAGCAGTTCTTC,CAISVGLDGNEQFF
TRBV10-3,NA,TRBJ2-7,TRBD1,TGTGCCATCAGGGGGCAGGGGGCAGACGAGCAGTACTTC,CAIRGQGADEQYF
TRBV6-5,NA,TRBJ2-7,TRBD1,TGTGCCAGCAGGCGAATAGGGACAGTAGCCTACGAGCAGTACTTC,CASRRIGTVAYEQYF
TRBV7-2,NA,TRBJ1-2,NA,TGTGCCAGCAGCTTCCGGCGGAGTGGCTACACCTTC,CASSFRRSGYTF
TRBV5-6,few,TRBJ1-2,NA,TGTGCCAGCAGCTTGGGGGCGTTCTATGGCTACACCTTC,CASSLGAFYGYTF
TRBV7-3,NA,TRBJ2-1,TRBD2,TGTGCCAGCAGCTTATCTAGCGGGGGGCTTAATGAGCAGTTCTTC,CASSLSSGGLNEQFF
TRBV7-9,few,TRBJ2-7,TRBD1,TGTGCCAGCAGCCCCGGGACAGGGGGTAAGAAGTACTTC,CASSPGTGGKKYF
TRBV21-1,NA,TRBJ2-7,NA,TGTGCCAGCAGCAAAGGGGGAGGCCCCTACGAGCAGTACTTC,CASSKGGGPYEQYF